The clone carrying this T cell receptor beta chain came up many times. The antigen remains unidentified. It was from unfractionated whole blood that total RNA was extracted. V lost 4 bases and J 2 bases, leaving 9 bases between the germline ends. The CDR3 has 13 residues. Germline-derived CDR1 and CDR2 are ENHRY and SYGVKD. These data originate in a study of human T cells and chemical hapten exposure. Overall study context: TCR yields per sample varied, mainly owing to small pooled library volume differences. The study, taken as a whole, reports: Following DPC sensitization, TCRs present above 1 in 1000 frequency showed no change.

Individual cDNA molecules received unique molecular identifiers in the library. Original analysis: Samples contained a median of about 100,000 TCRs, with a range of about 23,224 to 750,000. In TCRdb, the 5' RACE reads were re-called with MiXCR into one record per CDR3 protein. TCRdb's processing, not the study's, gives the V and J calls here. The sample shows tens of thousands of distinct CDR3 sequences, less than 9.5% of them seen only once. V usage is TRBV10-3 and J usage is TRBJ2-7, with D hard to call. The receptor comes from a male donor in good health. In DNA, the CDR3 is TGTGCCATCAGTGGGGCAGTCACCTACGAGCAGTACTTC. It translates to CAISGAVTYEQYF.